This T cell receptor (beta chain) was observed in a study of cytomegalovirus exposure and HLA in healthy donors. Study outcomes and limitations: Accurate predictions that matched the HLA-A and HLA-B alleles of most subjects were reportedly made from TCR beta sequences.

A word on this clone: Its antigen is unidentified.

This CDR3 is built from 17 residues. V shed 5 bases, J shed 0 bases, and the junction held 11 bases outside the gene matches. CDR1 is SEHNR and CDR2 is FQNEAQ in the germline V gene (reference sequence). 60 Vbeta and 13 Jbeta primers were used in PCR. Profiled with immunoSEQ multiplex PCR; TCRdb holds only in-frame clones, not every one. The sample contains around 69,000 clones, about 70% of which appear only once. The receptor comes from a woman in her fifties or sixties in good health and CMV-seropositive. Input material: PBMCs. The chain is built from TRBV7-9 and TRBJ2-5; the match to TRBD2 covers 8 bases. DNA of the CDR3: TGTGCCAGCAGCCCCATAGCGGGGCGGCCCAACCAAGAGACCCAGTACTTC. Its translation is CASSPIAGRPNQETQYF.